The 21 T cell receptor beta chains given below trace back to one sample, sequenced in a study of control samples from healthy donors and cancer patients. Profiling relied on immunoSEQ multiplex PCR, and the TCRdb table lists in-frame clones only, not all of them. The table includes fewer than 100,000 clones, more than 75% detected once. The sample comprised blood. The receptors were gathered from a woman in her fifties or sixties in good health.

The rearrangement uses TRBV29-1 and TRBJ2-5; D may be TRBD1 or TRBD2 (5 bases each). The V gene's germline CDR1 is SQVTM and CDR2 ANQGSEA. V lost 7 bases and J lost 2, with 11 bases in between. This CDR3 is 12 amino acids long. The CDR3 region has the DNA TGCAGCGACCGGGGCTATCAAGAGACCCAGTACTTC. This sequence encodes CSDRGYQETQYF.

The chain uses TRBV11-2 and TRBJ1-1; D remains unclear. This CDR3 spans 14 amino acids. Between the trimmed V and J ends, which lost 5 bases and 2 bases, there was a span of 12 bases. Germline V CDR1 and CDR2: SGHAT, FQNNGV. The CDR3 DNA reads TGTGCCAGCAGCGCCCTCAGCGGAAACACTGAAGCTTTCTTT. Protein product: CASSALSGNTEAFF.

The chain employs TRBV10-3 and TRBJ2-5; 7 nucleotides line up with TRBD1. The CDR3 loop spans 12 amino acids. Germline loops: CDR1 ENHRY, CDR2 SYGVKD. J lost 3 bases, V lost 10 bases, and 5 bases had no gene match. CDR3 coding DNA: TGTGCCACCAATACAGGGGAAGAGACCCAGTACTTC. It codes for CATNTGEETQYF.

The chain recombines TRBV29-1 with TRBJ1-1; no firm D call. This CDR3 has 11 residues. V was pared by 3 bases and J by 3 bases, with 5 bases between. Germline V gene sequence: CDR1 SQVTM, CDR2 ANQGSEA. CDR3 amino acids: CSVDLYTEAFF. In DNA form, the CDR3 reads TGCAGCGTTGATCTCTACACTGAAGCTTTCTTT.

V is TRBV19 and J is TRBJ1-5; TRBD1 matches 7 bases. CDR3 length: 15 residues. Per germline, CDR1 LNHDA and CDR2 SQIVND (reference sequence). After removal of 4 bases from V and 6 bases from J, the junction contained 9 bases not matched to a gene. The CDR3 loop is CASSTGQSGGQPQHF. For the CDR3, the DNA is TGTGCCAGTAGTACCGGACAATCAGGGGGTCAGCCCCAGCATTTT.

The rearrangement uses TRBV7-2 and TRBJ2-1; 11 bases are a match to TRBD2. This CDR3 spans 14 amino acids. J gave up 7 bases and V 5 bases, and 4 bases lay outside the gene matches. Per germline, CDR1 SGHTA and CDR2 FQGNSA. The CDR3, as DNA: TGTGCCAGCAGCATAACTAGCGGGAGAAATGAGCAGTTCTTC. This sequence encodes CASSITSGRNEQFF.

The CDR3 reads CASSEVDSRGGYTF. CDR3 sequence (DNA): TGTGCCAGCAGTGAAGTGGACTCAAGGGGTGGCTACACCTTC. The rearrangement uses TRBV2 and TRBJ1-2, with TRBD1 as a possible D gene (5 bases). The germline gives CDR1 SNHLY, CDR2 FYNNEI. The CDR3 contains 14 residues. V was shortened by 1 base and J by 7 bases, with 13 bases between the two germline ends.

This chain connects TRBV4-1 to TRBJ2-7; perhaps TRBD2 as D (5 bases). The germline V gene encodes CDR1 MGHRA and CDR2 YSYEKL. Trimming cost V 2 bases and J 11 bases, with 19 bases left between them. This CDR3 has 14 residues. The CDR3 DNA reads TGCGCCAGCAGCCAAATAGGGCTGGAGGTCGGGAAGTACTTC. Its protein product is CASSQIGLEVGKYF.

The sample holds one count of this clone. The chain couples TRBV18 to TRBJ2-1; no definite D call. Trimming shortened V by 3 bases and J by 2 bases, and 11 bases separated the two germline ends. The CDR3 sequence is 15 residues long. CDR1 is KGHSH and CDR2 is LQKENI in the germline V gene. This CDR3 is CASSPQIPTYNEQFF. The CDR3 DNA follows: TGTGCCAGCTCACCCCAGATACCTACCTACAATGAGCAGTTCTTC.

This sequence joins TRBV7-6 and TRBJ2-1; TRBD1 matches at 9 bases. The CDR3 runs 17 residues. Germline V gives CDR1 SGHVS, CDR2 FNYEAQ. V dropped 2 bases and J dropped 6; count of bases not matched to a gene: 11. DNA for the CDR3: TGTGCCAGCAGCTTAAGCCTAGAGCGGGACAGGGTCAATGAGCAGTTCTTC. As protein: CASSLSLERDRVNEQFF.

This rearrangement joins TRBV18 to TRBJ2-7; either TRBD1 or TRBD2 may supply D (5 bases each). CDR3 length equals 14 residues. CDR1 and CDR2 (germline): KGHSH, LQKENI. V was shortened by 0 bases and J by 6 bases, with 12 bases between the two germline ends. CDR3 region: CASSPPRAGTEQYF. DNA for the CDR3: TGTGCCAGCTCACCACCACGCGCCGGGACCGAGCAGTACTTC.

The V call is TRBV11-3, the J call TRBJ2-7; possibly TRBD2 for D (6 bases). V was trimmed by 2 bases and J by 6 bases, leaving 8 bases between them. The CDR3 runs to 12 residues. Germline loops: CDR1 SGHNT, CDR2 YENEEA. CDR3 sequence reads: CASSLPGGEQYF. DNA for the CDR3: TGTGCCAGCAGCTTACCCGGGGGCGAGCAGTACTTC.

The chain recombines TRBV7-8 with TRBJ2-2; perhaps TRBD2 as D (6 bases). Germline V CDR1 and CDR2: SGHVS, FQNEAQ. V lost 5 bases to trimming and J lost 2 bases, with 12 bases between them. The CDR3 is made up of 15 amino acids. The CDR3 here is CASSPEGTNTGELFF. Written as DNA, the CDR3 is TGTGCCAGCAGCCCGGAGGGGACTAACACCGGGGAGCTGTTTTTT.

A note on this clone: Other DNA sequences within the sample encode an identical CDR3. CDR3 DNA: TGTGCCACCAGTGATTTGTTTGAGCAGTTCTTC. This translates into CATSDLFEQFF. The chain links TRBV24-1 to TRBJ2-1; D not resolved. The germline V gene has CDR1 KGHDR and CDR2 SFDVKD. The CDR3 consists of 11 residues. Deletions cut 0 bases from V and 9 bases from J, with 2 bases between.

This clone was seen only once. The chain is built from TRBV7-6 and TRBJ2-6; D remains ambiguous. Germline CDR1 reads SGHVS; CDR2 reads FNYEAQ. The CDR3 consists of 14 residues. With 5 bases removed from V and 2 bases from J, the gap between germline ends came to 7 bases. The chain's CDR3 is CASSVEPGANVLTF. In DNA form, the CDR3 reads TGTGCCAGCAGCGTAGAGCCTGGGGCCAACGTCCTGACTTTC.

The V gene is TRBV19, the J gene TRBJ2-1; 9 bases are shared with TRBD2. Germline trimming cut 4 bases from V and 1 base from J; bases unmatched to any gene: 2. The V gene's germline CDR1 is LNHDA and CDR2 SQIVND (reference sequence). The CDR3 spans 15 residues. CDR3 loop: CASSTTSGSYNEQFF. The DNA of the CDR3 is TGTGCCAGTAGTACGACTAGCGGTTCCTACAATGAGCAGTTCTTC.

The CDR3 loop reads CATSRDGLRVSADTQYF. The CDR3 region has the DNA TGTGCCACCAGCAGAGATGGACTCAGGGTTTCAGCAGATACGCAGTATTTT. The chain uses TRBV15 and TRBJ2-3; D tentatively reads TRBD1 or TRBD2 (5 bases each). V was clipped by 0 bases and J by 4 bases, with 17 bases between them. CDR1 LNHNV and CDR2 YYDKDF come from the germline V gene (reference sequence). There are 17 residues in the CDR3.

The CDR3: CASSVDRTVPEAFF. The DNA for the CDR3 is TGTGCCAGCAGTGTGGACAGGACGGTCCCTGAAGCTTTCTTT. The chain has TRBV2 and TRBJ1-1, with 7 bases lining up with TRBD1. V dropped 4 bases and J dropped 6; count of bases not matched to a gene: 8. In germline, CDR1 is SNHLY, CDR2 FYNNEI. CDR3 length: 14 residues. The complete variable domain, with remaining parts taken from reference TRBV2 and TRBJ1-1, reads EPEVTQTPSHQVTQMGQEVILRCVPISNHLYFYWYRQILGQKVEFLVSFYNNEISEKSEIFDDQFSVERPDGSNFTLKIRSTKLEDSAMYFCASSVDRTVPEAFFGQGTRLTVV.

V is TRBV28 and J is TRBJ1-5; TRBD1 matches at 8 bases. The ends lost 5 bases at V and 4 bases at J; junction bases unmatched: 1. The V gene's germline CDR1 is MDHEN and CDR2 SYDVKM. The CDR3 is 13 residues long. This CDR3 is CASSRTGNQPQHF. CDR3 nucleotide sequence: TGTGCCAGCAGTCGGACAGGGAATCAGCCCCAGCATTTT.

This chain connects TRBV18 to TRBJ1-4; 7 bases are shared with TRBD1. There are 15 residues in the CDR3. The V gene end was trimmed by 5 bases and the J gene end by 10 bases; junction bases not matched to a gene: 13. Germline CDR1 is KGHSH and CDR2 is LQKENI. This CDR3 reads CASSSLDRDPGKLFF. The CDR3 coding sequence is TGTGCCAGCTCATCACTAGACAGGGACCCGGGAAAACTGTTTTTT.

The CDR3 reads CATSDRDEQFF. CDR3 DNA sequence: TGTGCCACCAGTGATAGGGATGAGCAGTTCTTC. This chain uses TRBV24-1 with TRBJ2-1; D is unclear. CDR1 KGHDR and CDR2 SFDVKD come from the germline V gene. V lost 3 bases and J lost 8, with 4 bases in between. There are 11 residues in the CDR3.